This T cell receptor beta chain comes out of a study of shared clonotypes between healthy human individuals. Looking at the study overall: The study used three CD4 naive, three CD4 memory, two CD8 naive and one CD8 memory plate per donor.

Naive CD8 isolation took CD45RO-negative cells positively selected for CCR7 and excluded terminally differentiated effector memory CD45RA+ cells. The study drew all its donors from Caucasian adults living in Nashville, Tennessee. This clone appeared a single time. The antigen is not known. Notes on the study in general: Sampling included only blood; tissue repertoires likely differ.

Generated by immunoSEQ multiplex PCR, the TCRdb table keeps only in-frame clones and is missing some. The sample holds about 1.9 million clones, around 93% seen once. The sequencing input was naive CD8+ T cells from PBMCs. The receptor comes from a man aged 18 to 29 in good health. Some clones in this sample may be carry-over from other donors' samples.

The chain's CDR3 is CASNLPGGHNYEQYF. DNA of the CDR3: TGTGCCAGCAACCTCCCCGGAGGACACAACTACGAGCAGTACTTC. The V gene is TRBV5-6, the J gene TRBJ2-7, with D tentatively TRBD1 or TRBD2 (5 bases each). The CDR3 is 15 residues long. The V gene's germline CDR1 is SGHDT and CDR2 YYEEEE. The germline V and J ends were trimmed by 6 bases and 3 bases, with 19 bases remaining between them.